This T cell receptor (beta chain) was retrieved from a study of glioma-infiltrating T cells after dendritic cell vaccination. Overall study context: Three intradermal dendritic cell vaccine injections were given every two weeks.

Germline lookup yields CDR1 SGDLS and CDR2 YYNGEE. The CDR3 runs 15 residues. Blood PBMC samples: pre-vaccination, two weeks post third vaccination, and at tumor progression. Input was 2 ug genomic DNA, or all available if less. The data were produced by immunoSEQ multiplex PCR, yet TCRdb's version contains in-frame clones alone and is incomplete. The repertoire holds fewer than 100,000 clones, with about nine tenths as singletons. The sample consisted of blood, taken before dendritic cell vaccination. The TCR originated in a human donor with glioblastoma. This sequence joins TRBV9 and TRBJ2-5; a possible D gene is TRBD1 (6 bases). The better agreement between TRBJ2-7 and the DNA end casts doubt on the J call. CDR3 sequence reads: CASSVEGHRAYEQYF. In DNA form, the CDR3 reads TGTGCCAGCAGCGTAGAGGGTCACAGGGCCTACGAGCAGTACTTC.